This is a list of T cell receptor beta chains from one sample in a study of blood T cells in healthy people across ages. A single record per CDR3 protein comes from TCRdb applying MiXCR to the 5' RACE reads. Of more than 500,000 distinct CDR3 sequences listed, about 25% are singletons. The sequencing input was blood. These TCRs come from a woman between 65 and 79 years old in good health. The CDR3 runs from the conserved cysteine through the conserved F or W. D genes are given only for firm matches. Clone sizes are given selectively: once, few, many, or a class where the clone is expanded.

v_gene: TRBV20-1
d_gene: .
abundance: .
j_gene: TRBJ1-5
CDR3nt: TGCAGTGCTAGAGCTTTCCAGGAAATCAATCAGCCCCAGCATTTT
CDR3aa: CSARAFQEINQPQHF

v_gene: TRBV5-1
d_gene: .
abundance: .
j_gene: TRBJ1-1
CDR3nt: TGCGCCAGCACAAAATCCGGGACGGCAATGAACACTGAAGCTTTCTTT
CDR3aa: CASTKSGTAMNTEAFF

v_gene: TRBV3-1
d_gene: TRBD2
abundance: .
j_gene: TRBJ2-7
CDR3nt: TGTGCCAGCAGGGCTAGCGGGAGCCAGAGCTCCTACGAGCAGTACTTC
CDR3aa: CASRASGSQSSYEQYF

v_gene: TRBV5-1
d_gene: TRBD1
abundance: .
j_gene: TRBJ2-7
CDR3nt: TGCGCCAGCAGCTCACAGACAGGGGGCATAAACGAGCAGTACTTC
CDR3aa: CASSSQTGGINEQYF

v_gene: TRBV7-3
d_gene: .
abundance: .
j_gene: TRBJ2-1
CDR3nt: TGTGCCAGCAGCTTAATTGGGGCTACATACAATGAGCAGTTCTTC
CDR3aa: CASSLIGATYNEQFF

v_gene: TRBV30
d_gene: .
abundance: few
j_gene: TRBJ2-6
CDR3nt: TGTGCCTGGAATTCGGAGGGGGTCTCTGGGGCCAACGTCCTGACTTTC
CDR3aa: CAWNSEGVSGANVLTF

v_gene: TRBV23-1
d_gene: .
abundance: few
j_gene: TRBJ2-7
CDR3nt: TGCGCCAGCAGTCAGGCCCGCGGGACACTAGTCTACGAGCAGTACTTC
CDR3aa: CASSQARGTLVYEQYF

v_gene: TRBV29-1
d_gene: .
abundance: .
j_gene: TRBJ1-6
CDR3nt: TGCAGCGTTGAAACCAGGGCCCATAATTCACCCCTCCACTTT
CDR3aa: CSVETRAHNSPLHF

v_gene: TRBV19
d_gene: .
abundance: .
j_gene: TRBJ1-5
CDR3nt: TGTGCCAGTAGTATCACGGGGAATCAGCCCCAGCATTTT
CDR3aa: CASSITGNQPQHF

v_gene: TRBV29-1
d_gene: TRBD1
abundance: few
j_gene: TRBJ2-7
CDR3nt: TGCAGCGTGCACCCCGGGACAGTTGGCTACGAGCAGTACTTC
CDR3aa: CSVHPGTVGYEQYF

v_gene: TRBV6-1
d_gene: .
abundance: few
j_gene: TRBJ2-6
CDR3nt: TGTGCCAGCAGTGAGGTTGGACGGACCTCTGGGGCCAACGTCCTGACTTTC
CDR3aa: CASSEVGRTSGANVLTF

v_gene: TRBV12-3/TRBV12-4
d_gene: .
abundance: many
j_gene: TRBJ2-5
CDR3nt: TGTGCCAGCAGTACTCATGGGGGACCTCAAGAGACCCAGTACTTC
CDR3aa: CASSTHGGPQETQYF

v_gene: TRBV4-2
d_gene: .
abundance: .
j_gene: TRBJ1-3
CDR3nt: TGTGCCAGCAGCCAAGATGCATCCCAGGGTACTGGAAACACCATATATTTT
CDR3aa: CASSQDASQGTGNTIYF

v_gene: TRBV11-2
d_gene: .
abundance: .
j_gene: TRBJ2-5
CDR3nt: TGTGCCAGCAGCTTTTCGGGGGCCCGAGGAGAGACCCAGTACTTC
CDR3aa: CASSFSGARGETQYF

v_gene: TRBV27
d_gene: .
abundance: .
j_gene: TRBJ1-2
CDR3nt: TGTGCCAGCAGTTTTCGCCCAGCCGTCTATGGCTACACCTTC
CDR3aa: CASSFRPAVYGYTF

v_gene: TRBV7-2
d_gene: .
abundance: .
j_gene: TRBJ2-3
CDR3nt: TGTGCCAGCAGCGGTATAGGGACAGATACGCAGTATTTT
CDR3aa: CASSGIGTDTQYF

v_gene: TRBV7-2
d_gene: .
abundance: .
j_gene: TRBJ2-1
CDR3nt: TGTGCCAGCAGCTTAATGGTAGGGGTTTCAAACGAGCAGTTCTTC
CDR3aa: CASSLMVGVSNEQFF

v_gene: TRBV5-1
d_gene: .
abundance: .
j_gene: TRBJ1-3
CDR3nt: TGCGCCAGCAGCTGGGGAACAGGCGCGTACTCTGGAAACACCATATATTTT
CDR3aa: CASSWGTGAYSGNTIYF

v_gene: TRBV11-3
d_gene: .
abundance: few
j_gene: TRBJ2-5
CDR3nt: TGTGCCAGCAGCTTAGAAAGTGGGGGCTTGAGGGAGACCCAGTACTTC
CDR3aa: CASSLESGGLRETQYF

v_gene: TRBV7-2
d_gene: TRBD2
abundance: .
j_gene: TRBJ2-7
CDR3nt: TGTGCCAGCAGCTTAGGGACTAGCGGGAGGATAAACGAGCAGTACTTC
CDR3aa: CASSLGTSGRINEQYF